This T cell receptor (beta chain) was documented in a study of technical replicates of blood from several donors. The V gene's germline CDR1 is MNHNS and CDR2 SASEGT. The CDR3 is made up of 15 amino acids. The V end was cut by 10 bases, the J end by 4 bases, with 22 bases between. Generated by immunoSEQ multiplex PCR, the TCRdb table keeps only in-frame clones and is missing some. The data hold tens of thousands of clones, with about 95% observed a single time. The specimen was PBMCs. The chain couples TRBV6-1 to TRBJ1-1; tentative D call: TRBD1 (6 bases). This TCR was sampled from a human donor in good health. Some clones in this sample may be carry-over from other donors' samples. CDR3 in amino acids: CATGAVRGGSTEAFF. Written as DNA, the CDR3 is TGTGCCACCGGCGCTGTAAGGGGGGGGAGCACTGAAGCTTTCTTT.